The clone carrying this T cell receptor beta chain appeared a single time. Unmatched junction bases numbered 3, after V lost 0 bases and J lost 8 bases. Per the germline V gene, CDR1 is MDHEN and CDR2 is SYDVKM. The CDR3 consists of 16 residues. This sample is drawn from a study of blood T cell repertoires in COVID-19. Here immunoSEQ multiplex PCR was the method, and the copy in TCRdb shows in-frame clones only, minus some. This sample carries roughly 410,000 clones, 80% to 90% of them seen once, and the ten largest clones take approximately 2.4%. Sequencing was performed on peripheral blood. The genes are TRBV28 and TRBJ2-1; 14 bases fit TRBD2. The clonotype was recovered from a woman aged 55-70 years with COVID-19, enrolled during active disease. DNA of the CDR3: TGTGCCAGCAGTTTATGGACTAGCGGGGGGGTTGATGAGCAGTTCTTC. Translation gives CASSLWTSGGVDEQFF. Combining the CDR3 with reference TRBV28 and TRBJ2-1 gives the whole variable domain DVKVTQSSRYLVKRTGEKVFLECVQDMDHENMFWYRQDPGLGLRLIYFSYDVKMKEKGDIPEGYSVSREKKERFSLILESASTNQTSMYLCASSLWTSGGVDEQFFGPGTRLTVL.